The 11 T cell receptor beta chains below come from one sample, sequenced in a study of PD-L1 blockade in urothelial cancer. Assay used: immunoSEQ multiplex PCR; TCRdb lists only in-frame clones, some missing. The sample yields about 32,000 clones, roughly 88% seen once. The sample here was PBMCs, taken around atezolizumab (anti-PD-L1) treatment. All receptors come from a man in his 60s with urothelial cancer.

This clone was counted between two and nine times. The chain uses TRBV6-5 and TRBJ2-1; 14 nucleotides align to TRBD2. The CDR3 extends over 16 amino acids. V was clipped by 2 bases and J by 9 bases; unmatched bases: 6. Germline assignment: CDR1 MNHEY and CDR2 SVGAGI. CDR3: CASSYPGLAGVSEQFF. The CDR3 DNA reads as TGTGCCAGCAGTTACCCGGGACTAGCGGGAGTGAGTGAGCAGTTCTTC.

CDR3 sequence: CASSEGTVKYEQYF. The CDR3 DNA reads TGTGCCAGCAGTGAAGGGACAGTCAAGTACGAGCAGTACTTC. The gene calls are TRBV6-1 and TRBJ2-7, with D tentatively TRBD1 (6 bases). From germline, CDR1 is MNHNS and CDR2 SASEGT. The CDR3 loop spans 14 amino acids. V was pared by 1 base and J by 4 bases, with 11 bases between.

The J gene is TRBJ1-1, the V gene TRBV19, with D uncertain. The CDR3 is 15 residues long. Trimming removed 7 bases at V and 0 bases at J, with 15 bases between. Germline CDR1 and CDR2: LNHDA and SQIVND (reference sequence). CDR3 amino acids: CASTPQIVMNTEAFF. DNA for the CDR3: TGTGCCAGTACCCCACAGATTGTGATGAACACTGAAGCTTTCTTT.

This rearrangement joins TRBV5-6 to TRBJ1-2; 9 bases agree with TRBD1. Germline V CDR1 and CDR2: SGHDT, YYEEEE. J lost 7 bases, V lost 3 bases, and 7 bases had no gene match. The CDR3 runs to 14 residues. DNA for the CDR3: TGTGCCAGCAGCTCGGGACAGGGAAATTTTGGCTACACCTTC. This sequence encodes CASSSGQGNFGYTF.

The chain recombines TRBV5-4 with TRBJ2-5; D is uncertain. The germline gives CDR1 SGHNT, CDR2 YYREEE (reference sequence). The V end lost 4 bases, the J end lost 2 bases, and 3 bases lay between the germline ends. CDR3 size: 11 residues. The CDR3 DNA follows: TGTGCCAGCAGCCGGCAAGAGACCCAGTACTTC. Residues: CASSRQETQYF.

The rearrangement uses TRBV10-3 and TRBJ2-3; weak D call: TRBD1 (6 bases). Trimming took off 4 bases at V and 0 bases at J, with 20 bases between the two ends. The CDR3 runs to 18 residues. Per germline, CDR1 ENHRY and CDR2 SYGVKD. The CDR3 sequence is CAISATGTQISSTDTQYF. The CDR3 DNA sequence: TGTGCCATCAGTGCGACCGGGACACAAATATCAAGCACAGATACGCAGTATTTT.

CDR3 protein: CASSRGLAGGYNEQFF. CDR3 sequence (DNA): TGTGCCAGTAGCCGGGGACTAGCGGGAGGTTACAATGAGCAGTTCTTC. The chain combines TRBV19 with TRBJ2-1; 15 bases match TRBD2. Trimming removed 6 bases from V and 4 bases from J; junction bases left unmatched: 4. Germline lookup yields CDR1 LNHDA and CDR2 SQIVND (reference sequence). The CDR3 totals 16 residues.

CDR3 sequence reads: CAIRSTGQREANYGYTF. The DNA of the CDR3 is TGTGCCATCAGGTCGACAGGGCAAAGGGAGGCTAACTATGGCTACACCTTC. The V and J genes are TRBV10-3 and TRBJ1-2, with 7 bases that match TRBD1. The V segment lost 6 bases and the J segment 0 bases; nucleotides outside the gene matches: 13. Per germline, CDR1 ENHRY and CDR2 SYGVKD. This CDR3 is 17 amino acids long.

This rearrangement joins TRBV5-6 to TRBJ1-1, with TRBD1 as a possible D gene (5 bases). V was trimmed by 2 bases and J by 1 base, leaving 12 bases between them. This CDR3 is 15 amino acids long. CDR1 and CDR2 (germline): SGHDT, YYEEEE. The chain's CDR3 is CASSFGPGGNTEAFF. The DNA for the CDR3 is TGTGCCAGCAGCTTCGGGCCCGGGGGGAACACTGAAGCTTTCTTT.

The chain employs TRBV9 and TRBJ2-3, with 10 bases lining up with TRBD2. V was clipped by 0 bases and J by 5 bases; unmatched bases: 9. Per the germline V gene, CDR1 is SGDLS and CDR2 is YYNGEE. This CDR3 is built from 17 residues. In DNA, the CDR3 is TGTGCCAGCAGCGTAGCCAGCGGGGGGGCCGGATTAGATACGCAGTATTTT. Its protein product is CASSVASGGAGLDTQYF. The whole variable domain, filled in from reference TRBV9 and TRBJ2-3, reads DSGVTQTPKHLITATGQRVTLRCSPRSGDLSVYWYQQSLDQGLQFLIQYYNGEERAKGNILERFSAQQFPDLHSELNLSSLELGDSALYFCASSVASGGAGLDTQYFGPGTRLTVL.

V usage is TRBV10-3 and J usage is TRBJ2-7; TRBD1 might be the D (6 bases). V lost 6 bases to trimming and J lost 4 bases, with 13 bases between them. The germline gives CDR1 ENHRY, CDR2 SYGVKD. This CDR3 has 13 amino acids. CDR3 coding DNA: TGTGCCATCAGCGGAAACCAGGGGTACGAGCAGTACTTC. Encoded protein: CAISGNQGYEQYF.